The present entry profiles one T cell receptor beta chain with its context. Its specificity is not known. Per the germline V gene, CDR1 is MNHEY and CDR2 is SMNVEV (reference sequence). This CDR3 is 14 amino acids long. V shed 5 bases and J shed 4 bases, with 14 bases lying between them. The investigators sampled blood at baseline, at cycle 4 day 1, and at cycle 7 day 1. The method was immunoSEQ multiplex PCR; TCRdb's version includes in-frame clones alone and lacks a portion of them. The top ten clones hold 8.5% to 10% of a sample with approximately 80,000 clones, approximately 94% of them seen once. This entry is derived from a study of OX40 agonist ivuxolimab in advanced cancers. About the research overall: Hepatocellular carcinoma, melanoma, renal cell or head and neck cancer was diagnosed in the dose-escalation patients. Three patients showed partial responses: one hepatocellular carcinoma and two cutaneous melanoma cases.

Study-wide results and limits: Clonal expansion by week 6 occurred in CD4+ and CD8+ blood T cells (at 0.1 to 3.0 mg/kg).

Here the sequenced sample was CD4+ or CD8+ T cells sorted from blood, taken in a trial of the OX40 agonist ivuxolimab. This chain uses TRBV27 with TRBJ1-1; D is possibly TRBD1 (5 bases). The sequence was collected from an adult with an advanced solid tumor such as melanoma, head and neck, liver or kidney cancer. The CDR3 is CASSIQQGSTEAFF. The CDR3 DNA reads TGTGCCAGCAGTATCCAGCAGGGTTCCACTGAAGCTTTCTTT.